This T cell receptor beta chain was sequenced during a study of naive and memory T cell subsets. Findings and caveats of the study: Potentially, T cell activation and differentiation skew this RNA-based measurement.

Treatment of the sample: skin biopsy from PPD injection site in Mantoux-positive individual. Reverse transcription used DNase-treated unsorted total RNA, aiming for about 1 to 1000 ng. An oligonucleotide containing a UMI was ligated to the 3' end of TCR cDNA. Skin biopsies came from PPD injection sites in Mantoux-positive individuals. Blood and skin TCR RNA was reverse transcribed with alpha and beta constant primers. The SP2 primer and nested alpha and beta constant region primers amplified ligated cDNA in four rounds. TCRdb re-derived calls from the UMI-ligation and nested PCR reads in MiXCR, one entry per CDR3 protein. The table shows 15,000 to 20,000 distinct CDR3 sequences, with 8% to 10% occurring only once. The CDR3 runs to 12 residues. Deletions cut 0 bases from V and 7 bases from J, with 7 bases between. In germline, CDR1 is LGHNA, CDR2 YNFKEQ. This clonotype showed up many times. Its antigen is unknown.

This TCR was recovered from an adult in good health. The specimen comprised skin, sampled from a tuberculin skin test site. The rearrangement uses TRBV4-2 and TRBJ2-7; D is possibly TRBD2 (6 bases). The chain's CDR3 is CASSQDGREQYF. Here the CDR3 DNA reads TGTGCCAGCAGCCAAGATGGGAGGGAGCAGTACTTC.